This T cell receptor (beta chain) was retrieved from a study of cytomegalovirus exposure and HLA in healthy donors. Broader study findings: The listing of 150 to 200 TCR beta chains classed them as cytomegalovirus-associated. In all likelihood, a cluster of highly shared sequence variants was a sequencing artifact.

This clone came up a few times. What it binds is not known. PCR amplification relied on 60 Vbeta primers (plus 13 Jbeta primers). Clones were sequenced by immunoSEQ multiplex PCR, and TCRdb holds only the in-frame ones, with some missing. This sample yields more than 85,000 clones, of which roughly two thirds are seen a single time; around 6.3% belongs to the top ten. CDR3 length equals 15 residues. V lost 3 bases and J lost 10, with 16 bases in between. Germline assignment: CDR1 SEHNR and CDR2 FQNEAQ (reference sequence). The chain employs TRBV7-9 and TRBJ1-6; the D gene is possibly TRBD1 (5 bases). This sequence was found in a woman in her thirties in good health and CMV-seronegative. Source material: PBMCs. CDR3 protein: CASSLLGRVESPLHF. The CDR3 DNA is TGTGCCAGCAGCTTGTTGGGCAGGGTGGAATCACCCCTCCACTTT.